These 8 T cell receptor beta chains share one sample of origin, sequenced in a study of CD8 T cells in Susac syndrome (dated by TCRdb to the late 2010s). Library preparation was by the immunoSEQ multiplex PCR assay. RNA was extracted with the RNeasy kit and roughly 0.5 to 1 ug was reverse transcribed using random hexamers. TCRdb's own reprocessing of the public reads used fastp at Q25 and MiXCR and kept productive beta chains. CDR3 protein sequences are deduplicated, and each keeps its most common genes and DNA. This sample gives about 430,000 distinct CDR3 sequences in total; around 83% of them show up just once. The top ten hold around 0.12% of the sample. The sequencing input was CD8+ T cells from PBMCs. These receptors all come from a human donor with multiple sclerosis.

On this clonotype: The junction differs from germline at one of its ends, possibly a read error. The rearrangement joins TRBV3-1 to TRBJ2-3; D is possibly TRBD1 or TRBD2 (6 bases each). The CDR3 is 15 residues long. Per the germline V gene, CDR1 is LGHDT and CDR2 is YNNKEL (reference sequence). The CDR3 sequence is CASSQGGTSTDTQYF. CDR3 nucleotides: TGTGCCAGCAGTCAAGGGGGGACCTCGACAGATACGCAGTATTTT.

CDR3 sequence: CAISASGTSAYNEQFF. DNA for the CDR3: TGTGCCATCAGTGCCTCCGGGACTAGCGCTTACAATGAGCAGTTCTTC. The rearrangement uses TRBV10-3 and TRBJ2-1; 10 nucleotides line up with TRBD2. Germline V gene lookup returns CDR1 ENHRY and CDR2 SYGVKD. Germline trimming cut 4 bases from V and 4 bases from J; bases unmatched to any gene: 7. The CDR3 has 16 amino acids.

The genes are TRBV10-2 and TRBJ2-7; tentatively, D is TRBD2 (6 bases). Per germline, CDR1 WSHSY and CDR2 SAAADI. V gave up 3 bases and J gave up 0 bases, with 12 bases separating them. The length of the CDR3 is 15 residues. The CDR3 nucleotides read TGCGCCAGCAGTGACGACGGGACTTACTCCTACGAGCAGTACTTC. Its protein is CASSDDGTYSYEQYF.

This clonotype was picked up a small number of times. The J gene is TRBJ2-1, the V gene TRBV30, with D perhaps TRBD1 (6 bases). Looked up from germline, CDR1 is GTSNPN and CDR2 is SVGIG (reference sequence). V lost 2 bases, J lost 5 bases, and 16 bases lay in between. The CDR3 runs 15 residues. CDR3 in DNA: TGTGCCTGGAGTCTCCCTTGGACAGTCAACAATGAGCAGTTCTTC. It codes for CAWSLPWTVNNEQFF.

This clonotype came up a few times. The chain has TRBV11-2 and TRBJ1-1; D remains unclear. This CDR3 contains 11 residues. V lost 3 bases, J lost 4 bases, and 3 bases lay in between. In germline, CDR1 is SGHAT, CDR2 FQNNGV. The CDR3 is CASSLVTEAFF. Written as DNA, the CDR3 is TGTGCCAGCAGCTTGGTCACTGAAGCTTTCTTT.

The chain couples TRBV30 to TRBJ2-2; D is perhaps TRBD1 (6 bases). There are 16 residues in the CDR3. The V gene lost 2 bases and the J gene lost 3 bases, with 16 bases spanning the gap. The germline gives CDR1 GTSNPN, CDR2 SVGIG (reference sequence). CDR3 amino acids: CAWSLTGGADTGELFF. The CDR3 region has the DNA TGTGCCTGGAGTTTGACTGGGGGCGCGGACACCGGGGAGCTGTTTTTT.

This rearrangement joins TRBV29-1 to TRBJ2-7, with TRBD2 as a possible D gene (6 bases). CDR1 SQVTM and CDR2 ANQGSEA come from the germline V gene. This CDR3 has 13 amino acids. V lost 7 bases, J lost 1 base, and 14 bases lay in between. CDR3 sequence reads: CSARGIGSYEQYF. CDR3 DNA: TGCAGCGCGCGGGGTATAGGGTCCTACGAGCAGTACTTC.

The J gene is TRBJ1-2, the V gene TRBV5-1; the D is unclear. In germline, CDR1 is SGHRS, CDR2 YFSETQ. V lost 1 base and J lost 4, with 8 bases in between. The CDR3 has 13 residues. CDR3 sequence: CASSLLQTYGYTF. The CDR3, as DNA: TGCGCCAGCAGCTTGTTACAAACCTATGGCTACACCTTC.